This T cell receptor (beta chain) was observed in a study of T-cell memory formation after mild COVID-19. The wider study: Each donor largely had its own TCR clusters. Study outcomes and limitations: Clones contracting over day 15 to 85 were CD4/CD8 balanced, with later expanders leaning CD4+. Clones from the second wave (peaking day 37) had unconfirmed SARS-CoV-2 specificity.

V lost 2 bases and J 1 base, leaving 10 bases between the germline ends. The germline gives CDR1 DFQATT, CDR2 SNEGSKA (reference sequence). The CDR3 extends over 14 amino acids. Of note for this clonotype: Antigen unknown.

5'RACE primed at constant segments yielded TCR alpha and TCR beta cDNA libraries bearing sample barcodes and UMIs. TCRdb passed the 5' RACE reads through MiXCR, listing each CDR3 protein once. Among 45,000 to 65,000 distinct CDR3 sequences listed, more than 8% were seen once. This chain uses TRBV20-1 with TRBJ2-3, with D possibly being TRBD1 or TRBD2 (6 bases each). Source material: PBMCs or a T cell subset sorted from them (not recorded which). This TCR came from a man aged 18 to 30 who had mild COVID-19 (a few samples of this study predate the infection). Cell type and time point are not known. The DNA of the CDR3 is TGCAGTGCTAGAAAGGGGGGCCGCACAGATACGCAGTATTTT. It codes for CSARKGGRTDTQYF.